What follows are 27 T cell receptor beta chains derived from one specimen sequenced in a study of T cells in Graves' hyperthyroidism and ophthalmopathy. RNA transcripts served as the template for amplifying TCR beta CDR3 regions. The HTBI primer set drove a first-round RT-PCR of the TCR CDR3. In TCRdb, the multiplex PCR reads were re-called with MiXCR into one record per CDR3 protein. This sample carries some 180,000 distinct CDR3 sequences, around 17% of them seen once, and the ten largest clones take more than 50%. Sequencing was carried out using blood. These receptors were collected from a woman aged 45-59 years with Graves' hyperthyroidism.

This clonotype was observed many times. The V call is TRBV19, the J call TRBJ2-1; 14 nucleotides agree with TRBD2. J was trimmed by 7 bases and V by 6 bases; bases with no gene match: 8. CDR1 is LNHDA, CDR2 SQIVND, per germline (reference sequence). The CDR3 length is 16 residues. The chain's CDR3 is CASSPSGLAGVNEQFF. The CDR3, as DNA: TGTGCCAGTAGCCCCTCGGGACTAGCGGGAGTTAATGAGCAGTTCTTC.

In this sample, this clonotype turned up many times. The chain links TRBV10-2 to TRBJ2-7, with D perhaps being TRBD1 or TRBD2 (5 bases each). The CDR3 contains 13 residues. V dropped 3 bases and J dropped 2 bases, with 8 bases sitting between them. Looked up from germline, CDR1 is WSHSY and CDR2 is SAAADI. In DNA, the CDR3 is TGCGCCAGCAGTGAAATGGGGGCCTACGAGCAGTACTTC. Its translation: CASSEMGAYEQYF.

Worth noting for this clonotype: This may arise from a read error, as a much more abundant clone is one base away. The chain is built from TRBV5-1 and TRBJ2-1, with D perhaps TRBD1 (5 bases). The CDR3 totals 14 residues. V dropped 4 bases and J dropped 10 bases, with 18 bases sitting between them. The V gene's germline CDR1 is SGHRS and CDR2 YFSETQ. The CDR3 reads CASSADRAQGEQFF. The CDR3 nucleotides read TGCGCCAGCAGCGCCGACAGAGCCCAGGGCGAGCAGTTCTTC.

This clonotype was observed at least ten times. This sequence joins TRBV12-3 or TRBV12-4 and TRBJ2-1, with 11 bases matching TRBD1. V was clipped by 5 bases and J by 4 bases; unmatched bases: 7. The CDR3 length is 16 residues. The CDR3 DNA follows: TGTGCCAGCAGTCCACGGACAGGGGGCTGGTACAATGAGCAGTTCTTC. It translates to CASSPRTGGWYNEQFF.

This clonotype was recorded a few times. In nucleotides, the CDR3 is TGTGCCAGCAGCGTCTTACAGCAGGAGTCCACAGATACGCAGTATTTT. It is translated as CASSVLQQESTDTQYF. The V call is TRBV9, the J call TRBJ2-3; D gene unclear. This CDR3 region has 16 residues. In germline, CDR1 is SGDLS, CDR2 YYNGEE. V was pared by 2 bases and J by 2 bases, with 15 bases between.

This clonotype has at least ten counts. The rearrangement uses TRBV5-1 and TRBJ2-5; 7 bases align to TRBD1. Unmatched junction bases numbered 13, after V lost 4 bases and J lost 1 base. Germline V gene data show CDR1 as SGHRS and CDR2 as YFSETQ. The CDR3 has 17 amino acids. CDR3 bases: TGCGCCAGCAGCATAGAAAGGGACAGTCTAACCCAAGAGACCCAGTACTTC. Protein sequence: CASSIERDSLTQETQYF.

This clonotype was seen many times. The V gene is TRBV6-6, the J gene TRBJ2-7; 9 bases fit TRBD2. Germline CDR1 is MNHNY and CDR2 is SVGAGI (reference sequence). The V gene end was trimmed by 2 bases and the J gene end by 7 bases; junction bases not matched to a gene: 6. The CDR3 covers 14 residues. The CDR3 protein is CASSYVSGSFEQYF. CDR3 DNA sequence: TGTGCCAGCAGTTACGTTAGCGGGAGCTTTGAGCAGTACTTC.

The chain carries TRBV18 and TRBJ1-1, with a weak D call TRBD1 (5 bases). Trimming cost V 3 bases and J 5 bases, with 19 bases left between them. Germline V CDR1 and CDR2: KGHSH, LQKENI. The CDR3 sequence is 16 residues long. CDR3 in amino acids: CASSPLGRDLWTEAFF. The DNA of the CDR3 is TGTGCCAGCTCACCTTTGGGCAGGGATTTGTGGACTGAAGCTTTCTTT.

This sequence joins TRBV20-1 and TRBJ1-5; no clear D gene. V lost 0 bases and J lost 0, with 9 bases in between. Germline CDR1 is DFQATT and CDR2 is SNEGSKA (reference sequence). The CDR3 is made up of 15 amino acids. The CDR3 DNA reads as TGCAGTGCTAGAGATCTGGCAGATAGCAATCAGCCCCAGCATTTT. Its protein is CSARDLADSNQPQHF.

The V gene is TRBV15, the J gene TRBJ1-2; 7 bases are a match to TRBD1. Germline CDR1 reads LNHNV; CDR2 reads YYDKDF (reference sequence). This CDR3 contains 14 residues. J lost 0 bases, V lost 7 bases, and 5 bases had no gene match. The CDR3 spells CATTSGQTNYGYTF. CDR3 DNA: TGTGCCACCACTTCGGGACAGACTAACTATGGCTACACCTTC.

The chain has TRBV20-1 and TRBJ2-1; 8 bases agree with TRBD1. This CDR3 has 15 residues. V lost 4 bases, J lost 4 bases, and 9 bases stayed unmatched. The germline gives CDR1 DFQATT, CDR2 SNEGSKA (reference sequence). The CDR3 region is CSANPGQGMYNEQFF. The CDR3 nucleotides read TGCAGTGCTAACCCCGGACAGGGAATGTACAATGAGCAGTTCTTC.

The chain carries TRBV19 and TRBJ1-1; the D gene is possibly TRBD1 (5 bases). Per germline, CDR1 LNHDA and CDR2 SQIVND (reference sequence). The CDR3 covers 16 residues. V was pared by 1 base and J by 0 bases, with 12 bases between. CDR3: CASSIGVGTMNTEAFF. The CDR3 DNA sequence: TGTGCCAGTAGTATAGGAGTCGGGACTATGAACACTGAAGCTTTCTTT.

A few counts support this clonotype. The chain carries TRBV20-1 and TRBJ2-7; perhaps TRBD2 as D (5 bases). The CDR3 is 15 residues long. Germline V gene lookup returns CDR1 DFQATT and CDR2 SNEGSKA (reference sequence). The V end lost 2 bases, the J end lost 6 bases, and 20 bases lay between the germline ends. CDR3: CSARPQRGILAEQYF. CDR3 coding DNA: TGCAGTGCTAGACCCCAACGGGGTATACTCGCCGAGCAGTACTTC.

This clonotype came up many times. V gene TRBV7-2 combines with J gene TRBJ1-1; D is unresolved. The CDR3 spans 15 residues. V was shortened by 1 base and J by 4 bases, with 13 bases between the two germline ends. Germline CDR1 reads SGHTA; CDR2 reads FQGNSA. CDR3 loop: CASSLEGRPGTEAFF. CDR3 sequence (DNA): TGTGCCAGCAGCTTAGAGGGCAGGCCGGGCACTGAAGCTTTCTTT.

The chain carries TRBV5-1 and TRBJ1-6; possibly TRBD1 for D (6 bases). Trimming cost V 1 base and J 9 bases, with 14 bases left between them. This CDR3 has 15 amino acids. Germline CDR1 reads SGHRS; CDR2 reads YFSETQ. The CDR3 DNA reads as TGCGCCAGCAGCTTGCGGGGGCGCGAGGGTTCACCCCTCCACTTT. This translates into CASSLRGREGSPLHF.

This clonotype was seen a few times. This rearrangement joins TRBV18 to TRBJ2-1; TRBD2 matches 9 bases. The CDR3 totals 16 residues. J gave up 6 bases and V 2 bases, and 8 bases lay outside the gene matches. Looked up from germline, CDR1 is KGHSH and CDR2 is LQKENI. CDR3 protein: CASSPTAGGFANEQFF. As DNA, the CDR3 is TGTGCCAGCTCACCAACCGCGGGAGGGTTTGCCAATGAGCAGTTCTTC.

This clonotype was seen many times. The V and J genes are TRBV7-9 and TRBJ2-1, with 15 bases lining up with TRBD2. Germline V CDR1 and CDR2: SEHNR, FQNEAQ (reference sequence). The trim removed 1 base at V and 7 bases at J, leaving 11 bases unmatched. CDR3 size: 19 residues. The CDR3 sequence: CASSLGRGLAGGRGNEQFF. The CDR3 DNA sequence: TGTGCCAGCAGCTTAGGGAGGGGACTAGCGGGAGGCCGAGGGAATGAGCAGTTCTTC.

J is TRBJ1-4 and V is TRBV20-1, with D tentatively TRBD1 (5 bases). Germline V CDR1 and CDR2: DFQATT, SNEGSKA (reference sequence). CDR3 size: 16 residues. Trimming took off 0 bases at V and 8 bases at J, with 19 bases between the two ends. Written as DNA, the CDR3 is TGCAGTGCTAGAGATCAAATGGCAGGGTCGGGAGAAAAACTGTTTTTT. Translated: CSARDQMAGSGEKLFF.

The V call is TRBV2, the J call TRBJ1-4; 7 bases align to TRBD1. The CDR3 covers 14 residues. The V segment lost 3 bases and the J segment 6 bases; nucleotides outside the gene matches: 4. CDR1 and CDR2 (germline): SNHLY, FYNNEI. The CDR3: CASSDGRGDEKLFF. The CDR3 DNA follows: TGTGCCAGCAGTGACGGCAGGGGGGATGAAAAACTGTTTTTT.

This clonotype appeared many times. This chain uses TRBV7-2 with TRBJ2-5; D possibly corresponds to TRBD1 (6 bases). CDR3 length: 15 amino acids. The V and J ends lost 0 bases and 5 bases respectively, with 13 bases between them. Germline CDR1 reads SGHTA; CDR2 reads FQGNSA. The CDR3 is CASSLALQGGETQYF. CDR3 DNA sequence: TGTGCCAGCAGCTTAGCCTTACAGGGTGGGGAGACCCAGTACTTC.

This clonotype was seen repeatedly, ten times or more. The chain employs TRBV11-3 and TRBJ2-3; D possibly corresponds to TRBD1 (6 bases). Trimming took off 8 bases at V and 2 bases at J, with 14 bases between the two ends. The germline V gene encodes CDR1 SGHNT and CDR2 YENEEA. The CDR3 length is 14 residues. CDR3 sequence reads: CASVNRADTDTQYF. CDR3 DNA sequence: TGTGCCAGCGTGAACAGGGCCGACACAGATACGCAGTATTTT.

This clonotype was seen ten or more times. V is TRBV7-9 and J is TRBJ2-7, with D perhaps matching TRBD2 (6 bases). Germline V gene lookup returns CDR1 SEHNR and CDR2 FQNEAQ (reference sequence). The CDR3 spans 16 residues. Trimming removed 9 bases from V and 1 base from J, with 22 bases in between. In nucleotides, the CDR3 is TGTGCCAGAAAGGTCGGGGGTTGTACTCTATCCTACGAGCAGTACTTC. Its translation is CARKVGGCTLSYEQYF.

This clonotype was picked up many times. This chain joins TRBV5-1 and TRBJ1-2; 7 bases fit TRBD1. Germline V CDR1 and CDR2: SGHRS, YFSETQ. J lost 8 bases, V lost 2 bases, and 18 bases had no gene match. This CDR3 has 17 amino acids. In DNA, the CDR3 is TGCGCCAGCAGCTTCCATCAAGAGACAGGGAAAGCGGGAGGCTACACCTTC. Amino acids: CASSFHQETGKAGGYTF. The complete variable domain, with remaining parts taken from reference TRBV5-1 and TRBJ1-2, reads KAGVTQTPRYLIKTRGQQVTLSCSPISGHRSVSWYQQTPGQGLQFLFEYFSETQRNKGNFPGRFSGRQFSNSRSEMNVSTLELGDSALYLCASSFHQETGKAGGYTFGSGTRLTVV.

This chain connects TRBV4-1 to TRBJ2-7, with D unresolved. Germline assignment: CDR1 MGHRA and CDR2 YSYEKL. V lost 0 bases and J 4 bases, leaving 16 bases between the germline ends. The CDR3 runs to 16 residues. The CDR3 DNA follows: TGCGCCAGCAGCCAAGAATTGGGTCAGTTATTTTACGAGCAGTACTTC. The encoded protein is CASSQELGQLFYEQYF.

The chain carries TRBV7-9 and TRBJ2-2, with TRBD1 identical over 9 bases. The germline V gene has CDR1 SEHNR and CDR2 FQNEAQ (reference sequence). This CDR3 has 16 amino acids. J gave up 2 bases and V 3 bases, and 4 bases lay outside the gene matches. CDR3 sequence: CASSFGQGPNTGELFF. CDR3 nucleotides: TGTGCCAGCAGCTTCGGACAGGGGCCCAACACCGGGGAGCTGTTTTTT.

Ten or more counts support this clonotype. The CDR3 coding sequence is TGTGCCAGCAGTGAAAGGACAGATAATCAGCCCCAGCATTTT. Amino acids: CASSERTDNQPQHF. The rearrangement joins TRBV25-1 to TRBJ1-5; D may be TRBD1 (6 bases). Germline values: CDR1 MGHDK, CDR2 SYGVNS. The CDR3 is made up of 14 amino acids. Trimming removed 2 bases from V and 4 bases from J, with 9 bases in between.

This clonotype was detected a few times. This may stem from a read error, because a much larger clone lies one nucleotide away. This rearrangement joins TRBV3-1 to TRBJ1-3; the D gene is possibly TRBD1 (5 bases). Per the germline V gene, CDR1 is LGHDT and CDR2 is YNNKEL (reference sequence). This CDR3 has 14 residues. The CDR3 loop reads CASSLREAGNAIYF. CDR3 sequence (DNA): TGTGCCAGCAGCCTCAGGGAGGCTGGAAACGCCATATATTTT.